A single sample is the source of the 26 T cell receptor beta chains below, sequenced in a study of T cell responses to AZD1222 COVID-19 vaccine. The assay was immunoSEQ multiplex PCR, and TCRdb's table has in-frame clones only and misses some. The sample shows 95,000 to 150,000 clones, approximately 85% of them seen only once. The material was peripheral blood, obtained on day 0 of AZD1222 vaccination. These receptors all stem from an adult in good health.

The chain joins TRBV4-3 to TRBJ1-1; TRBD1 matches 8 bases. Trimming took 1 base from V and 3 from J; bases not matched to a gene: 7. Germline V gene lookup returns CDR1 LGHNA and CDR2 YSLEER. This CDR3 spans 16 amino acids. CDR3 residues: CASSQAEDREDTEAFF. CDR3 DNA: TGCGCCAGCAGCCAAGCTGAGGACAGGGAAGACACTGAAGCTTTCTTT.

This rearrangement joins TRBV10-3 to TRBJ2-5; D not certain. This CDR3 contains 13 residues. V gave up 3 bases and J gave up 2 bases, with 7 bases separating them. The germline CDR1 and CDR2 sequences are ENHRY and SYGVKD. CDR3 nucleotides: TGTGCCATCAGTGATGACTCTCAAGAGACCCAGTACTTC. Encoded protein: CAISDDSQETQYF.

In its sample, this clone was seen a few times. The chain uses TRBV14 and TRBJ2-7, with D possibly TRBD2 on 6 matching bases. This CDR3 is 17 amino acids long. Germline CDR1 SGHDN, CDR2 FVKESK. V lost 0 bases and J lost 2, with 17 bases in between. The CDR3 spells CASSQEGGLGFTYEQYF. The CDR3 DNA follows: TGTGCCAGCAGCCAAGAGGGAGGTCTAGGATTTACCTACGAGCAGTACTTC.

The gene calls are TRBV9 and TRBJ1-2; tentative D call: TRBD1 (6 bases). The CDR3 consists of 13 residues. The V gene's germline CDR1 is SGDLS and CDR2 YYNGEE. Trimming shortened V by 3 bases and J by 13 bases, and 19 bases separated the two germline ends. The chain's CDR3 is CASSAMSEGGPTF. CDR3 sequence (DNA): TGTGCCAGCAGCGCAATGTCCGAGGGGGGCCCCACCTTC.

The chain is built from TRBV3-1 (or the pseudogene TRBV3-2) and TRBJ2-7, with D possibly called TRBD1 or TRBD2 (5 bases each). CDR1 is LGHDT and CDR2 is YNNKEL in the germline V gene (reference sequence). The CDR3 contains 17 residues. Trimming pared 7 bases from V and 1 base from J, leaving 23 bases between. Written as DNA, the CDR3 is TGTGCCAGCACCCCAACATCGCTAAAGGGACGGTCCTACGAGCAGTACTTC. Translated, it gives CASTPTSLKGRSYEQYF.

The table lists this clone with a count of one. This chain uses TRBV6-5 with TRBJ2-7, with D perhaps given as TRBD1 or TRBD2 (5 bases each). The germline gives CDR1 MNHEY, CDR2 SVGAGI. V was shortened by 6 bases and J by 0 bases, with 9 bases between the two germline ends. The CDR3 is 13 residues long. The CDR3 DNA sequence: TGTGCCAGCAGGAGGGGAAGCTCCTACGAGCAGTACTTC. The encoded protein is CASRRGSSYEQYF.

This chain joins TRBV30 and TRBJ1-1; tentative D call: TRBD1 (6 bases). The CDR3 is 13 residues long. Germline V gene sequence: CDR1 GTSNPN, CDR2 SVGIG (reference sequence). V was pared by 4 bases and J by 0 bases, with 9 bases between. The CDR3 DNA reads TGTGCCTGGAAGGGGGGGCTGAACACTGAAGCTTTCTTT. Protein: CAWKGGLNTEAFF.

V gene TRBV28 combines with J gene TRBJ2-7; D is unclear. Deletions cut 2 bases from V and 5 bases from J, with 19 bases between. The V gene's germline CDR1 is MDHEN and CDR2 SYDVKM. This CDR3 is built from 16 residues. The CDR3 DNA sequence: TGTGCCAGCAGTTTAGGGATGGGCCCAAAATGGCACGAGCAGTACTTC. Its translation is CASSLGMGPKWHEQYF.

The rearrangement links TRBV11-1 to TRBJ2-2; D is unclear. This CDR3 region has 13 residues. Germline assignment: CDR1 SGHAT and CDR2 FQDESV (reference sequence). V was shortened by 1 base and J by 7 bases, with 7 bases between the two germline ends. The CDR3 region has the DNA TGTGCCAGCAGCTTAGTGATGATCGGGGAGCTGTTTTTT. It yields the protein CASSLVMIGELFF.

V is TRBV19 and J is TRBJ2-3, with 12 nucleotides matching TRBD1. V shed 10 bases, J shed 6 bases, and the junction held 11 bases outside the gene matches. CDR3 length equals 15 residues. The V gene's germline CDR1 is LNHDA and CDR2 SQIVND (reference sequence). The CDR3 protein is CATKGGDRGQDTQYF. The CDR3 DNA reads TGTGCCACCAAGGGTGGGGACAGGGGGCAGGATACGCAGTATTTT.

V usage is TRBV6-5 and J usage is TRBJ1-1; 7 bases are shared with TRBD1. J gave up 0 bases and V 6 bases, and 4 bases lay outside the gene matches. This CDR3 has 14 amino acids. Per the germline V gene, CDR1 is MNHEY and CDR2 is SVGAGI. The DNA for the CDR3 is TGTGCCAGCAGGAAGGGACAGATGAACACTGAAGCTTTCTTT. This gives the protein CASRKGQMNTEAFF.

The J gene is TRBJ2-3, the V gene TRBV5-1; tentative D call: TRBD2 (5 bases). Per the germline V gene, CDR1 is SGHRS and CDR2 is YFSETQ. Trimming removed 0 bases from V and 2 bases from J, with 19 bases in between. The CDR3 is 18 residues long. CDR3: CASSLAGNPSRNTDTQYF. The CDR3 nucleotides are TGCGCCAGCAGCTTGGCCGGGAACCCCTCTCGAAACACAGATACGCAGTATTTT.

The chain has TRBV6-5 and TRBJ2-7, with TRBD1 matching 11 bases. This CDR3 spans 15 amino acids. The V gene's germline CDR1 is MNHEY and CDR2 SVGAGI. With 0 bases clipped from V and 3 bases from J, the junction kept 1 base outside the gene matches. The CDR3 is CASSYSGTGGYEQYF. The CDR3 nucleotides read TGTGCCAGCAGTTACTCAGGGACAGGGGGCTACGAGCAGTACTTC.

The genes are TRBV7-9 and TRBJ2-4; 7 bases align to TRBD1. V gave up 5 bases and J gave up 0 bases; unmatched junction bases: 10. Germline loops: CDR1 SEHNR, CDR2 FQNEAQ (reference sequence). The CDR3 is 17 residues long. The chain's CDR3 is CASSKRTGVIAKNIQYF. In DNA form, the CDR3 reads TGTGCCAGCAGCAAACGGACAGGAGTGATAGCCAAAAACATTCAGTACTTC.

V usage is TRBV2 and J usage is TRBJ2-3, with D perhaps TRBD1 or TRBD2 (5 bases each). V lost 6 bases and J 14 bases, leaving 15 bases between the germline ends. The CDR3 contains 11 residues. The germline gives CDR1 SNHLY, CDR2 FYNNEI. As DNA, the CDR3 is TGTGCCAGCAGGGGAGAAAACACAGGGTATTTT. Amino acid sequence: CASRGENTGYF.

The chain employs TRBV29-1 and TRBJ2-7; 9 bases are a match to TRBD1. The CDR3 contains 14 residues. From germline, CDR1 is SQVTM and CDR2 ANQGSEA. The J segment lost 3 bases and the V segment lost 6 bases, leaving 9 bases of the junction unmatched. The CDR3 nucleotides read TGCAGCGTAGGAGCGAACAGGGGGCTCTACGAGCAGTACTTC. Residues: CSVGANRGLYEQYF.

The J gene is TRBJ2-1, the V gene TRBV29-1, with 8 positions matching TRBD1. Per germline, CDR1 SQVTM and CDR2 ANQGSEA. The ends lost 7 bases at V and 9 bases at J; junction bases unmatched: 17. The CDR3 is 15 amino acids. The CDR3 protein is CSAHTSGQGAGEQFF. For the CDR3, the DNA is TGCAGCGCACATACCTCCGGGCAGGGGGCCGGTGAGCAGTTCTTC.

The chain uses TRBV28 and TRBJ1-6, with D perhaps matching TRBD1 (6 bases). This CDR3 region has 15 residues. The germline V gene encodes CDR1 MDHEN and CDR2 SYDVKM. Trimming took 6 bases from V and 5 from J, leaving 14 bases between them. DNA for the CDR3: TGTGCCAGCAGGCCCCCGGGACACAATAATTCACCCCTCCACTTT. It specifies CASRPPGHNNSPLHF. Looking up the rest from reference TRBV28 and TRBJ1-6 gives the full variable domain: DVKVTQSSRYLVKRTGEKVFLECVQDMDHENMFWYRQDPGLGLRLIYFSYDVKMKEKGDIPEGYSVSREKKERFSLILESASTNQTSMYLCASRPPGHNNSPLHFGNGTRLTVT.

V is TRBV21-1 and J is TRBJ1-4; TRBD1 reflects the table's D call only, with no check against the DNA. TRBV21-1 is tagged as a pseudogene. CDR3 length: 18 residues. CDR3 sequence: CASSKRNKIDRRNEKLFF. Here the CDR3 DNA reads TGTGCCAGCAGCAAGCGGAATAAAATTGACAGGCGCAATGAAAAACTGTTTTTT.

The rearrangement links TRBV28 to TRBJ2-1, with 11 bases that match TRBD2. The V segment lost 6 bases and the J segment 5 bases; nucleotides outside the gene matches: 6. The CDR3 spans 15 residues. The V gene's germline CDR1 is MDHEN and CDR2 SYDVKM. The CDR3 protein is CASRSGTSGNNEQFF. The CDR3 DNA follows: TGTGCCAGCAGGTCCGGGACTAGCGGAAACAATGAGCAGTTCTTC.

The CDR3: CASSLDLGFRGYTF. The CDR3 DNA follows: TGTGCCAGCAGCCTCGATTTGGGGTTTCGTGGCTACACCTTC. The chain employs TRBV3-1 (or the pseudogene TRBV3-2) and TRBJ1-2; D unclear. This CDR3 is 14 amino acids long. The germline gives CDR1 LGHDT, CDR2 YNNKEL (reference sequence). Trimming shortened V by 4 bases and J by 7 bases, and 16 bases separated the two germline ends.

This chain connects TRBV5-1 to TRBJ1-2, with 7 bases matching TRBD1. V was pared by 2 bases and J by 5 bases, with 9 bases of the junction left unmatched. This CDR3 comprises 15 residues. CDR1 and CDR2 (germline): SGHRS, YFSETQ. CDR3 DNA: TGCGCCAGCAGCTTTATCCCGGGACAGATTTATGGCTACACCTTC. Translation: CASSFIPGQIYGYTF.

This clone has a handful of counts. The CDR3 region has the DNA TGTGCCACCAGTGATTTGAATCCGGGACAGGTGGCCTACGAGCAGTACTTC. As protein: CATSDLNPGQVAYEQYF. The chain has TRBV24-1 and TRBJ2-7; TRBD1 matches at 8 bases. CDR3 size: 17 residues. CDR1 and CDR2 from the germline V gene are KGHDR and SFDVKD. The J segment lost 2 bases and the V segment lost 0 bases, leaving 8 bases of the junction unmatched.

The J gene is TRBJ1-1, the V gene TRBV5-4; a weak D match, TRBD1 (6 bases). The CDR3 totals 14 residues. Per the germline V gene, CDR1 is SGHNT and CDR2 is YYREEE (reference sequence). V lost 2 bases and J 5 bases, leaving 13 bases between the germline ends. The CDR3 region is CASSLQGIWTEAFF. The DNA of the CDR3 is TGTGCCAGCAGCTTACAGGGTATTTGGACTGAAGCTTTCTTT.

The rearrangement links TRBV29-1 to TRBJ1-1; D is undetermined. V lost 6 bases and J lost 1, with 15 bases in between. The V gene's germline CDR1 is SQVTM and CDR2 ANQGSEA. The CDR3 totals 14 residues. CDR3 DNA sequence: TGCAGCGTCCAAAAACTCGAGTCGAACACTGAAGCTTTCTTT. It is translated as CSVQKLESNTEAFF.

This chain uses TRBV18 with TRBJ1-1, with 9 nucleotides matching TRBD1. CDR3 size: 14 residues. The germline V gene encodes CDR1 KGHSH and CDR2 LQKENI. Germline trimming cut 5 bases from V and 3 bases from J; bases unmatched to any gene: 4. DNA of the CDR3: TGTGCCAGCTCATCGCGACAGGGGGACACTGAAGCTTTCTTT. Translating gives CASSSRQGDTEAFF. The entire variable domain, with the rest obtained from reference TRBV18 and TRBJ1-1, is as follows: NAGVMQNPRHLVRRRGQEARLRCSPMKGHSHVYWYRQLPEEGLKFMVYLQKENIIDESGMPKERFSAEFPKEGPSILRIQQVVRGDSAAYFCASSSRQGDTEAFFGQGTRLTVV.